What follows is one TCR beta chain and its context. The target antigen is unknown. This sample stems from a study of TIL therapy for anti-PD-1-resistant metastatic lung cancer. In the study overall: Tumors had a median PD-L1 proportion score of more than 5%.

The germline gives CDR1 MNHEY, CDR2 SMNVEV (reference sequence). Deletions cut 0 bases from V and 0 bases from J, with 9 bases between. The CDR3 is 17 amino acids. The libraries were made with immunoSEQ v3. Here immunoSEQ multiplex PCR was the method, and the copy in TCRdb shows in-frame clones only, minus some. This table has about 19,000 clones, about 79% appearing once. Whole-study results and caveats: This highly selected cohort may not generalize to typical lung cancer patients.

The time point was: pre-treatment sample, taken before nivolumab and TIL therapy. This specimen consisted of blood, obtained at baseline. The clonotype was recovered from a person aged 25 to 80 with non-small cell lung cancer. This rearrangement joins TRBV27 to TRBJ1-6; D gene uncertain. CDR3 nucleotides: TGTGCCAGCAGTTTATCGGGTCCAGCCTCCTATAATTCACCCCTCCACTTT. Translation: CASSLSGPASYNSPLHF.